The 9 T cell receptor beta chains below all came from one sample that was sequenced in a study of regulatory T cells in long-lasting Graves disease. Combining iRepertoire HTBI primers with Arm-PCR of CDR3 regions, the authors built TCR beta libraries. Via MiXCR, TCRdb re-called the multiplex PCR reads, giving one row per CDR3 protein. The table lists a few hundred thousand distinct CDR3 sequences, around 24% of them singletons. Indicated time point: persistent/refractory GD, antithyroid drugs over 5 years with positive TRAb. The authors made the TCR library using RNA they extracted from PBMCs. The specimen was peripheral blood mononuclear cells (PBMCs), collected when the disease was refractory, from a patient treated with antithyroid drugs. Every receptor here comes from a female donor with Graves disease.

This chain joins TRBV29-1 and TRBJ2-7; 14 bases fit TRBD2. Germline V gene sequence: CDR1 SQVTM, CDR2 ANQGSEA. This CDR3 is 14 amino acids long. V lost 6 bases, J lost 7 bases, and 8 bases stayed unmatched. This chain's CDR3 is CSVGGTSGSREQYF. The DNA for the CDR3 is TGCAGCGTGGGAGGGACTAGCGGGAGTCGAGAGCAGTACTTC.

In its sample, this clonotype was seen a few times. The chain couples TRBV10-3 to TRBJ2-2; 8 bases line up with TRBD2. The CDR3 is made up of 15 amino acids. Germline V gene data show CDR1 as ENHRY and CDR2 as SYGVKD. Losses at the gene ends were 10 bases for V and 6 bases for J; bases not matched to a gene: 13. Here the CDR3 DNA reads TGTGCCACCGGGGGCGGGGGACTAGGATCCGGGGAGCTGTTTTTT. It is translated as CATGGGGLGSGELFF.

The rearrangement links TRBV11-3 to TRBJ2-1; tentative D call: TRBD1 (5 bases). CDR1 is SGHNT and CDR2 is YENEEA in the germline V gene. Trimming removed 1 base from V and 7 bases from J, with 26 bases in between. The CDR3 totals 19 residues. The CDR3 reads CASSLGLGRVVGYNNEQFF. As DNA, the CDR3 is TGTGCCAGCAGCTTAGGCCTAGGCAGGGTAGTGGGCTACAATAATGAGCAGTTCTTC. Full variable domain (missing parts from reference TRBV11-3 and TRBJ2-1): EAGVVQSPRYKIIEKKQPVAFWCNPISGHNTLYWYLQNLGQGPELLIRYENEEAVDDSQLPKDRFSAERLKGVDSTLKIQPAELGDSAVYLCASSLGLGRVVGYNNEQFFGPGTRLTVL.

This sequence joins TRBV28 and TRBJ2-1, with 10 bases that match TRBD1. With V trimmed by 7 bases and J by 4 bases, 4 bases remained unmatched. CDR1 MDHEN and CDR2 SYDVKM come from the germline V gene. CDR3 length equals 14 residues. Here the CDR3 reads CASTGTGAYNEQFF. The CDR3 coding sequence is TGTGCCAGCACGGGGACAGGGGCGTACAATGAGCAGTTCTTC.

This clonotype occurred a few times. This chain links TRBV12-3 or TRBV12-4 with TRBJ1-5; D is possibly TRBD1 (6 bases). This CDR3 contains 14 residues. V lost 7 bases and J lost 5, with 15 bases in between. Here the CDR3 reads CASTLLGGDQPQHF. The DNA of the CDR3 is TGTGCCAGCACCCTACTAGGGGGGGATCAGCCCCAGCATTTT.

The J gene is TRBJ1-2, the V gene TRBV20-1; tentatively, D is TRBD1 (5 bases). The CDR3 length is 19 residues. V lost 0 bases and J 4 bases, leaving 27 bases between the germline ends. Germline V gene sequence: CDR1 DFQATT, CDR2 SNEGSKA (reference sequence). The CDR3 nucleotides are TGCAGTGCTAGAGATCCATACGGGACCGAGAGCCTTTCGGCCTATGGCTACACCTTC. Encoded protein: CSARDPYGTESLSAYGYTF.

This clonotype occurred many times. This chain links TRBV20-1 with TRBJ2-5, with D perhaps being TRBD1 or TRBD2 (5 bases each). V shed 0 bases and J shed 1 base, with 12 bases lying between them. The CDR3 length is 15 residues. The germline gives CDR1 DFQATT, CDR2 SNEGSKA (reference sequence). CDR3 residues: CSARDGASGQETQYF. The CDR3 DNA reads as TGCAGTGCTAGAGACGGGGCGTCAGGCCAAGAGACCCAGTACTTC.

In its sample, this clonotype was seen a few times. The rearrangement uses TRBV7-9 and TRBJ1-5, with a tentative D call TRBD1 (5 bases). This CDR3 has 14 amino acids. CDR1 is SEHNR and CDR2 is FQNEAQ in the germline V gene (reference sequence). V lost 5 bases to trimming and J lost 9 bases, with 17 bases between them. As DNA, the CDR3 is TGTGCCAGCAGCCCTCAGGGTTCAGGCGGGCCCCAGCATTTT. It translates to CASSPQGSGGPQHF. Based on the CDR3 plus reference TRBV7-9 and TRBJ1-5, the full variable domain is DTGVSQNPRHKITKRGQNVTFRCDPISEHNRLYWYRQTLGQGPEFLTYFQNEAQLEKSRLLSDRFSAERPKGSFSTLEIQRTEQGDSAMYLCASSPQGSGGPQHFGDGTRLSIL.

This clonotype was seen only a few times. The CDR3 spells CASSPPLGTEAFF. CDR3 in DNA: TGTGCCAGCAGCCCCCCCCTGGGGACGGAAGCTTTCTTT. The chain has TRBV11-3 and TRBJ1-1; tentative D call: TRBD1 (5 bases). The V end lost 5 bases, the J end lost 8 bases, and 15 bases lay between the germline ends. The length of the CDR3 is 13 residues. Germline V gene lookup returns CDR1 SGHNT and CDR2 YENEEA. Complete variable domain (other parts from reference TRBV11-3 and TRBJ1-1): EAGVVQSPRYKIIEKKQPVAFWCNPISGHNTLYWYLQNLGQGPELLIRYENEEAVDDSQLPKDRFSAERLKGVDSTLKIQPAELGDSAVYLCASSPPLGTEAFFGQGTRLTVV.